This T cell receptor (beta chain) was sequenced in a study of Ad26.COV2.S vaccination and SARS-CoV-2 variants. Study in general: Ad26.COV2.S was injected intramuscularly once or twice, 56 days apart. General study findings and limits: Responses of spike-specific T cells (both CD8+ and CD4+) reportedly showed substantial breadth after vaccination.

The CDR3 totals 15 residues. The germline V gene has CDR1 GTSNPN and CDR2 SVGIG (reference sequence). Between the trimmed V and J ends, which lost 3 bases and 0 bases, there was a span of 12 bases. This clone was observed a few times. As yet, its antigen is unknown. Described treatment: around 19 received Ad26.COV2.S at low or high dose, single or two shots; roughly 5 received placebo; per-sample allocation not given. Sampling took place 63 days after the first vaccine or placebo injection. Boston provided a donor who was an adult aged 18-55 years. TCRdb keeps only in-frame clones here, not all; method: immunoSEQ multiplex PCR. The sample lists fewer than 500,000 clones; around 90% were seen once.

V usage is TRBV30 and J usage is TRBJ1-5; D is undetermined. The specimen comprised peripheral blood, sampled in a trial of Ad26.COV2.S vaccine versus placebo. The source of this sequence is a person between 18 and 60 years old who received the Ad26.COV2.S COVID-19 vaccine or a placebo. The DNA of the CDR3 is TGTGCCTGGAGGTCAGAGTTTCATAGCAATCAGCCCCAGCATTTT. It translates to CAWRSEFHSNQPQHF.